This T cell receptor beta chain emerged from a study of shared clonotypes between healthy human individuals (dated by TCRdb to 2018 to 2021). Some background on the complete study: Two women and three men aged 18 to 49 years were included in the cohort. To estimate repertoire size and how much clonotypes are shared between individuals, the study performed deep sequencing of blood TCR repertoires from a handful of healthy adults. Per donor, leukapheresis produced somewhere between about 0.94 and 9.5 billion PBMCs. For each donor, CD4 naive and CD4 memory were each given three plates, CD8 naive was given two plates, and CD8 memory was given one plate. To increase sequencing depth and limit assay-specific biases, TCR repertoire library preparation and sequencing were carried out by different laboratories using diverse techniques. Here is what the overall study found, with its caveats: The small number of donors limited the genetic and exposure-history diversity represented. Even with the large sequencing depth, rarefaction of the sorted-subset datasets indicated that sequencing was incomplete. Only blood was sampled, and tissue TCR repertoires likely differ from those in blood. Around 5% of naive CD4, around 3.6% of naive CD8, approximately 2.2% of memory CD4, and 0.4% of memory CD8 clonotypes were shared across several donors. Clonotypes shared by all four sorted-subset donors showed higher generation probabilities than non-shared clonotypes. Estimated clonotype richness was generally larger for naive than for memory subsets. Pairwise subsampling indicated that sequencing depth was expected to affect the degree of clonotype sharing among donors.

Using the deep immunoSEQ assay, multiplex PCR amplified TCR CDR3 regions from genomic DNA. Extracted genomic DNA from each cell subset was distributed evenly across all wells of several immunoSEQ 96-well plates, and each plate was treated as a replicate. For sorted subsets, roughly 0.2 ug genomic DNA, equal to tens of thousands of T cell genomes, was loaded into each replicate PCR. Purified libraries were quantified with a Qubit 3.0 fluorometer, sized on a Bioanalyzer 2100, and re-quantified with the KAPA Library Quantification kit. A separate single-read 150-cycle Illumina NextSeq 550 flow cell was used to sequence each immunoSEQ 96-well plate. In the authors' own workflow: Because the immunoSEQ output held only junctional sequences and lacked quality scores, the filtering could not match the filtering applied to full-length reads. Sequences were annotated with PyIR, a Python wrapper for IgBLAST v1.9, and V/J genes and CDR3 were assigned using IMGT germline references. Reads were filtered out if the reads had weak V/J assignments (E-value above 1e-6), no CDR3, stop codons, out-of-frame junctions, or ambiguous translated residues. V3J clonotypes were defined as sequences sharing an identical inferred V gene, J gene, and CDR3 amino acid sequence. The percentage overlap between two repertoires was calculated by dividing the number of shared unique clonotypes by the size of the smaller repertoire. Richness of each repertoire was evaluated using RTK rarefaction, the Chao1 estimator, and Recon v2.1 estimates of unobserved clonotypes. Generation probabilities for all TCRbeta clonotypes obtained by the gDNA method from a handful of donors were computed using OLGA. TCRdb's version of the immuneACCESS table is confined to in-frame rearrangements and falls short of the full clone set. An unresolved V gene accounts for under half of the shortfall where checked; the remainder is of unknown origin. V, J and clone size reflect that table, while D and trimming were determined from the DNA. The sample table holds about 2 million clones, of which 95% were seen once. 0.1% to 0.15% of the sample comes from the top ten.

As regards this clone: Its target antigen remains unknown. Within one base of it there is no much larger clone, and no base qualities were kept.

Donors were healthy HIV-negative adults with no recently reported acute infections or vaccinations. Every donor was a Caucasian adult residing in Nashville, Tennessee, USA. CD4+ T cells were enriched by magnetic negative selection, after which naive cells were positively selected on CD45RA and the negative fraction was taken as the memory subset. Blood was obtained by leukapheresis, after which PBMCs were separated by Ficoll-Histopaque density gradient centrifugation and cryopreserved in liquid nitrogen vapor phase. Purity and quantity of every magnetically sorted T cell population were checked by analytical flow cytometry. From each sorted fraction, genomic DNA was isolated and quantified by UV absorbance on a Nanodrop 2000c. The CDR3 starts with the cysteine, ends with the phenylalanine, and has 13 residues. The kept DNA is CDR3 alone, 39 bases in frame from the first base. V and J lose 2 bases and 4 bases, and a span of 8 bases separates them. CDR1 and CDR2 are drawn from the germline V gene (reference sequence): SGHAT, FQDESV.

The specimen was naive CD4+ T cells sorted from blood. The sample's cell subset or site label is to be understood as: CD45RA+ positively selected. This sequence was found in a man aged 18 to 29 in good health. The chain joins TRBV11-1 to TRBJ1-2; the D gene identity is not certain. The DNA is TGTGCCAGCAGCTTAACCGGGTCCTATGGCTACACCTTC. The translation is CASSLTGSYGYTF.